A single sample gave rise to the 14 T cell receptor beta chains below, sequenced in a study of blood T cell repertoires in COVID-19. Clones were read by immunoSEQ multiplex PCR, and TCRdb kept only the in-frame ones, dropping some. The table includes 180,000 or so clones, around 78% detected once. Specimen: PBMCs or T cells enriched from blood (not recorded which). These receptors were obtained from a woman between 45 and 65 years old who had recovered from COVID-19.

J is TRBJ1-1 and V is TRBV12-3 or TRBV12-4, with no clear D. CDR3 length: 11 amino acids. The germline V and J ends were trimmed by 6 bases and 8 bases, with 10 bases remaining between them. The CDR3 sequence: CASSLSVEAFF. The CDR3, as DNA: TGTGCCAGCAGCTTAAGCGTCGAAGCTTTCTTT.

CDR3 residues: CASSLPGGTEAFF. DNA for the CDR3: TGTGCCAGCAGCCTCCCGGGGGGCACTGAAGCTTTCTTT. The rearrangement links TRBV6-5 to TRBJ1-1; tentative D call: TRBD1 (5 bases). The CDR3 length is 13 residues. Germline lookup yields CDR1 MNHEY and CDR2 SVGAGI. Trimming took 6 bases from V and 4 from J, leaving 12 bases between them.

The rearrangement uses TRBV19 and TRBJ2-7; 9 positions agree with TRBD1. The V gene's germline CDR1 is LNHDA and CDR2 SQIVND (reference sequence). Trimming cost V 1 base and J 6 bases; bases outside gene matches: 10. The CDR3 is 16 amino acids. CDR3 protein: CASSIGPGQGRAEQYV. CDR3 DNA sequence: TGTGCCAGTAGTATAGGGCCAGGACAGGGGCGAGCCGAGCAGTACGTC.

This clone was recorded only once. The rearrangement joins TRBV5-6 to TRBJ2-3; maybe TRBD2 (5 bases). Germline CDR1 is SGHDT and CDR2 is YYEEEE. The length of the CDR3 is 13 residues. The V end lost 4 bases, the J end lost 4 bases, and 10 bases lay between the germline ends. CDR3 in amino acids: CASSQLRADTQYF. The CDR3 DNA follows: TGTGCCAGCAGCCAGTTGAGGGCAGATACGCAGTATTTT.

CDR3 in amino acids: CASSQDRGTNTEAFF. The DNA for the CDR3 is TGCGCCAGCAGCCAAGACAGGGGAACGAACACTGAAGCTTTCTTT. This sequence joins TRBV4-3 and TRBJ1-1, with D possibly TRBD1 on 6 matching bases. Germline loops: CDR1 LGHNA, CDR2 YSLEER. The CDR3 runs 15 residues. V lost 0 bases and J lost 1, with 9 bases in between.

This clone has only a few counts. The chain recombines TRBV28 with TRBJ1-1; 7 nucleotides match TRBD1. The germline gives CDR1 MDHEN, CDR2 SYDVKM. With V trimmed by 6 bases and J by 4 bases, 14 bases remained unmatched. The CDR3 totals 16 residues. CDR3 nucleotides: TGTGCCAGCAGCCCCGTTGTCCCGGCAGGGGGCACTGAAGCTTTCTTT. This sequence encodes CASSPVVPAGGTEAFF. Based on the CDR3 plus reference TRBV28 and TRBJ1-1, the full variable domain is DVKVTQSSRYLVKRTGEKVFLECVQDMDHENMFWYRQDPGLGLRLIYFSYDVKMKEKGDIPEGYSVSREKKERFSLILESASTNQTSMYLCASSPVVPAGGTEAFFGQGTRLTVV.

J is TRBJ1-3 and V is TRBV7-2; 8 nucleotides align to TRBD1. V was clipped by 6 bases and J by 0 bases; unmatched bases: 4. The CDR3 runs to 15 residues. CDR1 and CDR2 (germline): SGHTA, FQGNSA. In DNA, the CDR3 is TGTGCCAGCAGGAAAGGGACAGGCTCTGGAAACACCATATATTTT. This encodes CASRKGTGSGNTIYF.

This chain links TRBV28 with TRBJ1-6, with 9 bases aligning to TRBD1. The CDR3 contains 14 residues. The trim removed 5 bases at V and 9 bases at J, leaving 5 bases unmatched. Germline CDR1 and CDR2: MDHEN and SYDVKM. The CDR3 is CASSLRQGGSPLHF. CDR3 in DNA: TGTGCCAGCAGTCTACGACAGGGGGGTTCACCCCTCCACTTT.

This clone was detected once. The CDR3 DNA reads as TGTGCCAGCAGATCTCTCGGACAGACTAATAATTCACCCCTCCACTTT. It yields the protein CASRSLGQTNNSPLHF. V and J are TRBV28 and TRBJ1-6; possible D gene TRBD1, 6 bases. The CDR3 is 16 amino acids. Germline V CDR1 and CDR2: MDHEN, SYDVKM. Deletions cut 6 bases from V and 5 bases from J, with 17 bases between.

The chain recombines TRBV5-1 with TRBJ2-7, with 8 nucleotides matching TRBD2. CDR1 is SGHRS, CDR2 YFSETQ, per germline. This CDR3 region has 15 residues. Losses at the gene ends were 4 bases for V and 4 bases for J; bases not matched to a gene: 10. The CDR3 sequence is CASSPGGDLHYEQYV. The CDR3 DNA reads TGCGCCAGCAGCCCCGGGGGGGACTTACATTACGAGCAGTACGTC.

The chain has TRBV2 and TRBJ1-4; 10 positions agree with TRBD1. Germline V CDR1 and CDR2: SNHLY, FYNNEI. With V trimmed by 5 bases and J by 1 base, 1 base remained unmatched. There are 15 residues in the CDR3. Here the CDR3 reads CASSRDRGTNEKLFF. CDR3 in DNA: TGTGCCAGCAGTCGGGACAGGGGAACTAATGAAAAACTGTTTTTT.

V gene TRBV2 combines with J gene TRBJ2-6, with unresolved D. V lost 8 bases, J lost 4 bases, and 12 bases lay in between. This CDR3 has 14 amino acids. CDR1 and CDR2 (germline): SNHLY, FYNNEI. The CDR3 DNA reads as TGTGCCAGCTTAAGAGGAACCGGGGCCAACGTCCTGACTTTC. As protein: CASLRGTGANVLTF.

This clone was observed a single time. The V and J genes are TRBV5-6 and TRBJ1-1, with D uncertain. The length of the CDR3 is 13 residues. The V end was cut by 7 bases, the J end by 0 bases, with 10 bases between. From germline, CDR1 is SGHDT and CDR2 YYEEEE. The CDR3 DNA reads as TGTGCCAGCCAGGTAACCCTGAACACTGAAGCTTTCTTT. Translation: CASQVTLNTEAFF. Combining the CDR3 with reference TRBV5-6 and TRBJ1-1 gives the whole variable domain DAGVTQSPTHLIKTRGQQVTLRCSPKSGHDTVSWYQQALGQGPQFIFQYYEEEERQRGNFPDRFSGHQFPNYSSELNVNALLLGDSALYLCASQVTLNTEAFFGQGTRLTVV.

This clone showed up just a few times. The rearrangement uses TRBV4-1 and TRBJ2-3; D perhaps matches TRBD2 (6 bases). Trimming left V 2 bases short and J 1 base short, with 13 bases between. There are 16 residues in the CDR3. Germline V CDR1 and CDR2: MGHRA, YSYEKL. CDR3 nucleotides: TGCGCCAGCAGCCAACTGGAGGGAGTCGGCACAGATACGCAGTATTTT. Translated, it gives CASSQLEGVGTDTQYF.